The 29 T cell receptor beta chains reported below all come from one sample, sequenced in a study of early T cells in non-severe SARS-CoV-2 infection. TCRdb re-derived calls from the 5' RACE reads in MiXCR, one entry per CDR3 protein. Found here are about 85,000 distinct CDR3 sequences, about an eighth of them singletons; the top ten hold about 6.7%. Sequenced material: whole blood. Receptors originate from an adult who was a healthcare worker with PCR-confirmed SARS-CoV-2 infection or an uninfected control (not recorded which).

The chain uses TRBV5-1 and TRBJ2-1; TRBD1 matches 11 bases. The trim removed 2 bases at V and 9 bases at J, leaving 10 bases unmatched. Germline CDR1 reads SGHRS; CDR2 reads YFSETQ. The CDR3 is made up of 16 amino acids. The CDR3 region has the DNA TGCGCCAGCAGCTTATCGGTCGGACAGGGGGCTACTGAGCAGTTCTTC. Its protein is CASSLSVGQGATEQFF.

As DNA, the CDR3 is TGCAGCACTCGGACCTCTGGGGCCAACGTCCTGACTTTC. It translates to CSTRTSGANVLTF. This rearrangement joins TRBV29-1 to TRBJ2-6; D gene uncertain. The CDR3 sequence is 13 residues long. V lost 8 bases and J 0 bases, leaving 8 bases between the germline ends. Germline assignment: CDR1 SQVTM and CDR2 ANQGSEA.

This clonotype has only a few counts. In DNA form, the CDR3 reads TGTGCCAGCAGCCTCACGACAGGGAACGAGCAGTACTTC. Translated, it gives CASSLTTGNEQYF. The chain recombines TRBV11-1 with TRBJ2-7; 7 bases align to TRBD1. V lost 5 bases and J lost 5; bases outside the gene matches: 6. Germline V gives CDR1 SGHAT, CDR2 FQDESV (reference sequence). This CDR3 has 13 amino acids.

This clonotype was picked up many times. The gene calls are TRBV6-6 and TRBJ2-2; 12 positions match TRBD2. V was clipped by 6 bases and J by 5 bases; unmatched bases: 4. The CDR3 is made up of 15 amino acids. Germline V lookup: CDR1 MNHNY, CDR2 SVGAGI (reference sequence). DNA of the CDR3: TGTGCCAGCAGCGAGACTAGCGGGAGAACCGGGGAGCTGTTTTTT. This sequence encodes CASSETSGRTGELFF.

This clonotype was picked up a small number of times. The chain couples TRBV20-1 to TRBJ1-2; the D gene is possibly TRBD1 (5 bases). Germline CDR1 DFQATT, CDR2 SNEGSKA (reference sequence). The CDR3 has 15 amino acids. The ends were cut back, 3 bases at V and 1 base at J, with 15 bases in the middle. In nucleotides, the CDR3 is TGCAGTGCTAGTACTCTGGGGCGAGATAACTATGGCTACACCTTC. Translated: CSASTLGRDNYGYTF.

This clonotype occurred many times. The genes are TRBV27 and TRBJ2-7, with D possibly matching TRBD2 (5 bases). This CDR3 has 15 residues. CDR1 and CDR2 (germline): MNHEY, SMNVEV (reference sequence). V was shortened by 2 bases and J by 5 bases, with 16 bases between the two germline ends. CDR3 region: CASSLAVEGVHEQYF. DNA for the CDR3: TGTGCCAGCAGTTTAGCTGTTGAGGGAGTGCACGAGCAGTACTTC.

The rearrangement uses TRBV3-1 and TRBJ1-5; D remains ambiguous. The V and J ends lost 1 base and 6 bases respectively, with 13 bases between them. The length of the CDR3 is 15 residues. Germline V gene sequence: CDR1 LGHDT, CDR2 YNNKEL (reference sequence). CDR3 sequence (DNA): TGTGCCAGCAGCCAAGTTATCTTTAGGGTTCAGCCCCAGCATTTT. Its translation is CASSQVIFRVQPQHF.

The chain carries TRBV20-1 and TRBJ1-6; no firm D call. The germline V gene encodes CDR1 DFQATT and CDR2 SNEGSKA (reference sequence). V was cut by 0 bases and J by 7 bases, with 7 bases left in between. The CDR3 consists of 13 residues. The CDR3, as DNA: TGCAGTGCTAGAGAGGCAGCGAATTCACCCCTCCACTTT. Translating it yields CSAREAANSPLHF.

This CDR3 is CASSPHRQGAKNIQYF. CDR3 bases: TGTGCCAGCAGCCCCCACCGACAGGGAGCCAAAAACATTCAGTACTTC. The chain uses TRBV7-6 and TRBJ2-4, with 7 bases aligning to TRBD1. Germline assignment: CDR1 SGHVS and CDR2 FNYEAQ. The J segment lost 0 bases and the V segment lost 5 bases, leaving 7 bases of the junction unmatched. This CDR3 comprises 16 residues.

This clonotype has more than one count but fewer than ten. V is TRBV11-3 and J is TRBJ2-2; a possible D gene is TRBD1 (5 bases). The V end was cut by 5 bases, the J end by 6 bases, with 13 bases between. The CDR3 sequence is 14 residues long. Germline CDR1 and CDR2: SGHNT and YENEEA. CDR3 sequence reads: CASSPRASSGELFF. CDR3 bases: TGTGCCAGCAGCCCCAGGGCGAGCTCCGGGGAGCTGTTTTTT.

This rearrangement joins TRBV20-1 to TRBJ1-6; possibly TRBD1 for D (6 bases). Trimming shortened V by 0 bases and J by 9 bases, and 12 bases separated the two germline ends. CDR1 DFQATT and CDR2 SNEGSKA come from the germline V gene (reference sequence). This CDR3 has 14 residues. The DNA of the CDR3 is TGCAGTGCTAGAGAGGGGGCGAGGGCTTCACCCCTCCACTTT. Residues: CSAREGARASPLHF.

This clonotype was seen more than once but under ten times. The rearrangement joins TRBV12-3 or TRBV12-4 to TRBJ1-4, with D tentatively TRBD1 (5 bases). The CDR3 covers 15 residues. Trimming cost V 2 bases and J 3 bases, with 10 bases left between them. In DNA, the CDR3 is TGTGCCAGCAGTTTAAAGGGGTTGGCTAATGAAAAACTGTTTTTT. Protein product: CASSLKGLANEKLFF.

V gene TRBV18 combines with J gene TRBJ2-3; D is perhaps TRBD1 or TRBD2 (6 bases each). Germline CDR1 is KGHSH and CDR2 is LQKENI. The CDR3 length is 15 residues. The V end was cut by 7 bases, the J end by 0 bases, with 14 bases between. CDR3 in amino acids: CASCTGGRSTDTQYF. The CDR3 coding sequence is TGTGCCAGCTGTACCGGGGGCCGAAGCACAGATACGCAGTATTTT.

Here the CDR3 DNA reads TGTGCCAGCTCACCACGGGACAGGGGGCTTCAGTACTTC. Translation gives CASSPRDRGLQYF. The chain links TRBV18 to TRBJ2-7, with 12 nucleotides matching TRBD1. The CDR3 has 13 amino acids. The germline CDR1 and CDR2 sequences are KGHSH and LQKENI. With 1 base clipped from V and 10 bases from J, the junction kept 2 bases outside the gene matches.

This rearrangement joins TRBV6-2 or TRBV6-3 to TRBJ2-3, with 10 bases matching TRBD2. J gave up 1 base and V 1 base, and 2 bases lay outside the gene matches. The V gene's germline CDR1 is MNHEY and CDR2 SVGEGT. This CDR3 is 16 amino acids long. This CDR3 reads CASSYYGTSGTDTQYF. The CDR3 bases are TGTGCCAGCAGTTACTATGGGACTAGCGGCACAGATACGCAGTATTTT.

This clonotype turned up a few times. DNA of the CDR3: TGTGCCAGCAGCTTAGGAGGGGAAAAATTCGACGAGCAGTACTTC. Its protein product is CASSLGGEKFDEQYF. The J gene is TRBJ2-7, the V gene TRBV7-7, with D tentatively TRBD1 or TRBD2 (5 bases each). The V end was cut by 1 base, the J end by 5 bases, with 15 bases between. The length of the CDR3 is 15 residues. Per germline, CDR1 SSHAT and CDR2 FNYEAQ (reference sequence).

The chain links TRBV28 to TRBJ2-3, with D perhaps being TRBD1 or TRBD2 (5 bases each). The CDR3 loop spans 16 amino acids. CDR1 and CDR2 (germline): MDHEN, SYDVKM. The V end lost 2 bases, the J end lost 0 bases, and 12 bases lay between the germline ends. DNA for the CDR3: TGTGCCAGCAGTTTAGAACGGGGCGGGAGCACAGATACGCAGTATTTT. It encodes CASSLERGGSTDTQYF.

The chain uses TRBV30 and TRBJ2-7; 7 bases are a match to TRBD1. Germline V lookup: CDR1 GTSNPN, CDR2 SVGIG (reference sequence). The trim removed 3 bases at V and 0 bases at J, leaving 5 bases unmatched. This CDR3 region has 14 residues. CDR3 amino acids: CAWRGGQSSYEQYF. Here the CDR3 DNA reads TGTGCCTGGAGAGGGGGACAGAGCTCCTACGAGCAGTACTTC. Full variable domain (missing parts from reference TRBV30 and TRBJ2-7): SQTIHQWPATLVQPVGSPLSLECTVEGTSNPNLYWYRQAAGRGLQLLFYSVGIGQISSEVPQNLSASRPQDRQFILSSKKLLLSDSGFYLCAWRGGQSSYEQYFGPGTRLTVT.

This clonotype has at least ten counts. The chain recombines TRBV5-4 with TRBJ2-5, with 10 bases aligning to TRBD2. The V gene's germline CDR1 is SGHNT and CDR2 YYREEE (reference sequence). V lost 10 bases to trimming and J lost 2 bases; unmatched junction nucleotides: 5. This CDR3 has 13 residues. This chain's CDR3 is CAGAGGRQETQYF. The DNA of the CDR3 is TGTGCCGGAGCGGGAGGGAGGCAAGAGACCCAGTACTTC.

The table lists this clonotype with a few counts. The rearrangement uses TRBV14 and TRBJ2-7; the D gene is possibly TRBD2 (5 bases). This CDR3 spans 17 amino acids. V dropped 6 bases and J dropped 7 bases, with 28 bases sitting between them. CDR1 SGHDN and CDR2 FVKESK come from the germline V gene. CDR3 in DNA: TGTGCCAGCAGTCTCATAAACACGGCCTCTAAACCGGGGGAGCAGTACTTC. Its translation: CASSLINTASKPGEQYF.

The genes are TRBV5-1 and TRBJ2-7; tentative D call: TRBD1 (6 bases). CDR3 size: 13 residues. Trimming took off 5 bases at V and 11 bases at J, with 20 bases between the two ends. The germline V gene has CDR1 SGHRS and CDR2 YFSETQ. The CDR3 nucleotides read TGCGCCAGCAGTTACAGCGCGGACAGCATGAAGTACTTC. This gives the protein CASSYSADSMKYF. The entire variable domain, with the rest obtained from reference TRBV5-1 and TRBJ2-7, is as follows: KAGVTQTPRYLIKTRGQQVTLSCSPISGHRSVSWYQQTPGQGLQFLFEYFSETQRNKGNFPGRFSGRQFSNSRSEMNVSTLELGDSALYLCASSYSADSMKYFGPGTRLTVT.

CDR3: CASSGAAGNQPQHF. The CDR3 region has the DNA TGTGCCAGCAGTGGGGCCGCGGGAAATCAGCCCCAGCATTTT. V is TRBV6-5 and J is TRBJ1-5, with D tentatively TRBD1 (5 bases). CDR1 MNHEY and CDR2 SVGAGI come from the germline V gene. The CDR3 is made up of 14 amino acids. V lost 5 bases and J lost 4, with 12 bases in between.

The V and J genes are TRBV7-2 and TRBJ2-6, with 14 bases lining up with TRBD2. This CDR3 has 18 residues. The V gene end was trimmed by 5 bases and the J gene end by 4 bases; junction bases not matched to a gene: 7. Germline V gene sequence: CDR1 SGHTA, CDR2 FQGNSA. CDR3 sequence (DNA): TGTGCCAGCAGCGCGGGACTAGCGGGAGTGAACGGGGCCAACGTCCTGACTTTC. It is translated as CASSAGLAGVNGANVLTF.

In its sample, this clonotype was seen a few times. This chain links TRBV20-1 with TRBJ1-1; D remains unclear. The CDR3 loop spans 13 amino acids. The V gene lost 0 bases and the J gene lost 1 base, with 6 bases spanning the gap. Germline V gene lookup returns CDR1 DFQATT and CDR2 SNEGSKA (reference sequence). The CDR3 nucleotides are TGCAGTGCTAGAGAGTTTGGGAACACTGAAGCTTTCTTT. It codes for CSAREFGNTEAFF.

The chain links TRBV4-1 to TRBJ2-7; D unclear. Germline CDR1 MGHRA, CDR2 YSYEKL. V dropped 3 bases and J dropped 4 bases, with 7 bases sitting between them. The CDR3 is made up of 12 amino acids. The CDR3 bases are TGCGCCAGCAGCCACCCAGGTTACGAGCAGTACTTC. Translation gives CASSHPGYEQYF.

This clonotype appeared a few times. The rearrangement joins TRBV29-1 to TRBJ1-2, with D possibly TRBD1 on 5 matching bases. In germline, CDR1 is SQVTM, CDR2 ANQGSEA. V was pared by 3 bases and J by 0 bases, with 8 bases between. The CDR3 has 13 residues. The CDR3 sequence is CSVDTGANYGYTF. In DNA, the CDR3 is TGCAGCGTTGATACAGGAGCTAACTATGGCTACACCTTC.

The chain has TRBV7-6 and TRBJ2-3; 12 bases map to TRBD2. The V gene end was trimmed by 4 bases and the J gene end by 4 bases; junction bases not matched to a gene: 6. Germline CDR1 SGHVS, CDR2 FNYEAQ. This CDR3 spans 16 amino acids. In nucleotides, the CDR3 is TGTGCCAGCAGCTCACAGACTAGCGGGAGCTCAGATACGCAGTATTTT. Translating gives CASSSQTSGSSDTQYF.

The V and J genes are TRBV12-3 or TRBV12-4 and TRBJ2-1; TRBD1 matches at 9 bases. The CDR3 totals 15 residues. The V segment lost 7 bases and the J segment 8 bases; nucleotides outside the gene matches: 12. In nucleotides, the CDR3 is TGTGCCAGCACCCGCCGGGACAGGGAACGGGATGAGCAGTTCTTC. Encoded protein: CASTRRDRERDEQFF.

This clonotype showed up just a few times. V is TRBV6-4 and J is TRBJ2-3; possible D gene TRBD1, 5 bases. The germline CDR1 and CDR2 sequences are MRHNA and SNTAGT. V was trimmed by 6 bases and J by 3 bases, leaving 16 bases between them. The CDR3 runs to 15 residues. The CDR3 here is CASRRIPGATDTQYF. The CDR3 nucleotides are TGTGCCAGCAGAAGGATCCCTGGGGCTACAGATACGCAGTATTTT.